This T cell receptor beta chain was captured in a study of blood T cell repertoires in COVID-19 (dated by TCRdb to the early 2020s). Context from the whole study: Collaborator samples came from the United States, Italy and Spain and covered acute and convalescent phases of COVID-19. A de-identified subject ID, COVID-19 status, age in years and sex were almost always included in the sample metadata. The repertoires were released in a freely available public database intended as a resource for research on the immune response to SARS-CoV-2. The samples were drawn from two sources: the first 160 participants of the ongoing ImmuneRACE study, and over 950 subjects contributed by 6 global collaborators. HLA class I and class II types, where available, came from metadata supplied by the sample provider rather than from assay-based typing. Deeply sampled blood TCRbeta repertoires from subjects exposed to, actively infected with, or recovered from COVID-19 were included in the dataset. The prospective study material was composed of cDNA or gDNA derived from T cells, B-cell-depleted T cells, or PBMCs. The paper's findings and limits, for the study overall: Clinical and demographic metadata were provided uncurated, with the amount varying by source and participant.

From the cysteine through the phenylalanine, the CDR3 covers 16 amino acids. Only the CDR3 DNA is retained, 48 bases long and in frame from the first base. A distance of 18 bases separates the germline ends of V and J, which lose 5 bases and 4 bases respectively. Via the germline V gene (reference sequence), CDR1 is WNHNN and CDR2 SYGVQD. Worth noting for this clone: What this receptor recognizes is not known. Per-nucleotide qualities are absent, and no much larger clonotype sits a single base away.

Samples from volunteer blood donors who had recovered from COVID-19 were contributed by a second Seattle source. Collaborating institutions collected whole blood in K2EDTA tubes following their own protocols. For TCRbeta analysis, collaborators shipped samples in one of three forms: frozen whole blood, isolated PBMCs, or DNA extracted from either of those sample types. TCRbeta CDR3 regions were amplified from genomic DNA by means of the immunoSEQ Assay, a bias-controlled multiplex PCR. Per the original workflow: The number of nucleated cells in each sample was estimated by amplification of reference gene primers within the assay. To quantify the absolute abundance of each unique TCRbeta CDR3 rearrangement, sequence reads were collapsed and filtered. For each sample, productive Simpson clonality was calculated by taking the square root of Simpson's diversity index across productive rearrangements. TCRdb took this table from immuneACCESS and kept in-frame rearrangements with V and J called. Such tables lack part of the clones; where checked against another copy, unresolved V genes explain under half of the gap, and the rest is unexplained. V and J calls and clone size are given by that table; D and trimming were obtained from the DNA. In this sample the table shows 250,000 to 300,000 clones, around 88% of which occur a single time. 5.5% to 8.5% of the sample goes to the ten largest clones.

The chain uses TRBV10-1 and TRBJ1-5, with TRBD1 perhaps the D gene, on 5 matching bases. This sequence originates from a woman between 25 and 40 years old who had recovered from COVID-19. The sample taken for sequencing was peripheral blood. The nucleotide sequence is TGCGCCAGCAGTCAAGGGGCGGACCGAAGGAATCAGCCCCAGCATTTT. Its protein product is CASSQGADRRNQPQHF.